This is a list of T cell receptor beta chains from one sample in a study of OX40 agonist ivuxolimab in advanced cancers. The assay was immunoSEQ multiplex PCR, and TCRdb's table has in-frame clones only and misses some. The sample lists roughly 15,000 clones, roughly 80% seen once, with 43% in the top ten. The input for sequencing was CD4+ or CD8+ T cells sorted from blood, taken in a trial of the OX40 agonist ivuxolimab. These receptors were collected from an adult with an advanced solid tumor such as melanoma, head and neck, liver or kidney cancer. Each CDR3 is given with its conserved first and last residue. The D gene is left open where the match is weak. For some rows the clone size is stated as once, few or many, or as a class when expanded; others skip it.

D gene,V gene,clone size,J gene,CDR3 protein,CDR3 DNA
TRBD1,TRBV28,few,TRBJ1-2,CASSPFGQGNGYTF,TGTGCCAGCAGCCCCTTCGGACAGGGCAATGGCTACACCTTC
.,TRBV2,.,TRBJ2-6,CASKRASGANVLTF,TGTGCCAGCAAGAGGGCCTCTGGGGCCAACGTCCTGACTTTC
.,TRBV19,medium-sized,TRBJ1-3,CASTRLDYGNTIYF,TGTGCCAGTACCCGACTCGACTACGGAAACACCATATATTTT
.,TRBV5-6,.,TRBJ2-3,CASSPGDTTDTQYF,TGTGCCAGCAGCCCGGGGGACACCACAGATACGCAGTATTTT
.,TRBV4-3,once,TRBJ2-1,CASSQDSWDKSYNEQFF,TGCGCCAGCAGCCAAGATTCTTGGGACAAGTCCTACAATGAGCAGTTCTTC
TRBD1,TRBV11-2,.,TRBJ2-7,CASSLVGTAPYEQYF,TGTGCCAGCAGCTTAGTTGGGACAGCCCCCTACGAGCAGTACTTC
.,TRBV19,once,TRBJ2-3,CASSRQEGDTQYF,TGTGCCAGTAGTAGACAGGAGGGGGATACGCAGTATTTT
.,TRBV7-9,many,TRBJ2-2,CASSLPDTNTGELFF,TGTGCCAGCAGCTTACCAGACACCAACACCGGGGAGCTGTTTTTT
TRBD2,TRBV13,.,TRBJ2-1,CASSRTAGGMPRQFF,TGTGCCAGCAGCCGAACGGCGGGGGGCATGCCGCGGCAGTTCTTC
.,TRBV7-2,.,TRBJ1-5,CASSTPDVSNQPQHF,TGTGCCAGCAGCACCCCGGACGTGAGCAATCAGCCCCAGCATTTT
.,TRBV14,.,TRBJ1-1,CASSLLSPANTEAFF,TGTGCCAGCAGCCTCCTCTCGCCCGCGAACACTGAAGCTTTCTTT
.,TRBV10-3,few,TRBJ1-1,CAARQDGTEAFF,TGTGCCGCCCGACAGGATGGTACTGAAGCTTTCTTT
.,TRBV7-9,.,TRBJ2-3,CASSLDLTTSTDTQYF,TGTGCCAGCAGCTTAGATCTCACCACTAGCACAGATACGCAGTATTTT
.,TRBV28,.,TRBJ1-1,CASSVRVQNTEAFF,TGTGCCAGCAGTGTCCGGGTTCAGAACACTGAAGCTTTCTTT
.,TRBV14,.,TRBJ1-1,CASSQVAGYTEAFF,TGTGCCAGCAGCCAAGTGGCGGGCTACACTGAAGCTTTCTTT
.,TRBV7-9,.,TRBJ1-1,CASSPARSTEAFF,TGTGCCAGCAGCCCAGCCCGGAGCACTGAAGCTTTCTTT
.,TRBV9,.,TRBJ2-1,CASSVGKVNEQFF,TGTGCCAGCAGCGTAGGAAAAGTCAATGAGCAGTTCTTC
TRBD1,TRBV7-9,.,TRBJ2-3,CASSLGQGVVTQYF,TGTGCCAGCAGCTTGGGACAGGGGGTAGTTACGCAGTATTTT
TRBD2,TRBV6-6,.,TRBJ2-7,CASSTLAGGGYEQYF,TGTGCCAGCAGCACACTAGCGGGAGGGGGCTACGAGCAGTACTTC
.,TRBV27,.,TRBJ2-1,CASSLSPGYNEQFF,TGTGCCAGCAGTTTATCGCCCGGTTACAACGAGCAGTTCTTC
TRBD2,TRBV27,.,TRBJ2-7,CASSYRREGYEQYF,TGTGCCAGCAGTTACCGGCGGGAGGGGTACGAGCAGTACTTC
.,TRBV4-3,.,TRBJ1-2,CASSQGIGVLGYTF,TGCGCCAGCAGCCAGGGTATAGGGGTCCTTGGCTACACCTTC
TRBD1,TRBV9,.,TRBJ1-1,CASSAQGFKTEAFF,TGTGCCAGCAGCGCACAGGGGTTTAAAACTGAAGCTTTCTTT
TRBD1,TRBV28,.,TRBJ2-3,CASSILSTGWGTDTQYF,TGTGCCAGCAGTATCTTATCGACAGGGTGGGGCACAGATACGCAGTATTTT